Each of the 11 T cell receptor beta chains below was sequenced from the same sample in a study of cytomegalovirus exposure and HLA in healthy donors. The study ran its PCR with 60 Vbeta and 13 Jbeta primers. Profiling relied on immunoSEQ multiplex PCR, and the TCRdb table lists in-frame clones only, not all of them. Among some 140,000 clones listed, around 63% were seen once. Sequenced input: PBMCs. Receptors were obtained from a human donor in good health.

This clone has more than one count but fewer than ten. The V gene is TRBV5-1, the J gene TRBJ2-3; D unresolved. The CDR3 extends over 12 amino acids. V lost 3 bases and J 6 bases, leaving 8 bases between the germline ends. Germline-derived CDR1 and CDR2 are SGHRS and YFSETQ. In nucleotides, the CDR3 is TGCGCCAGCAGCTACAACAGCGATACGCAGTATTTT. This gives the protein CASSYNSDTQYF.

V is TRBV27 and J is TRBJ1-1, with D possibly matching TRBD1 (6 bases). Deletions cut 4 bases from V and 4 bases from J, with 16 bases between. Germline V gene sequence: CDR1 MNHEY, CDR2 SMNVEV (reference sequence). The CDR3 is 15 amino acids. The CDR3 bases are TGTGCCAGCAGTTCGGGGGGGGCGTTGGGCACTGAAGCTTTCTTT. Protein product: CASSSGGALGTEAFF.

This clone was picked up a small number of times. The chain is built from TRBV5-4 and TRBJ2-7, with D possibly being TRBD1 (7 bases). Trimming removed 3 bases at V and 6 bases at J, with 22 bases between. Germline values: CDR1 SGHNT, CDR2 YYREEE (reference sequence). CDR3 length: 16 residues. Here the CDR3 DNA reads TGTGCCAGCAGCTCGCTCCTCGCACAGGGGAGGAGCGAGCAGTACTTC. This sequence encodes CASSSLLAQGRSEQYF.

This chain joins TRBV9 and TRBJ1-5; 7 nucleotides agree with TRBD1. With V trimmed by 5 bases and J by 2 bases, 4 bases remained unmatched. The germline gives CDR1 SGDLS, CDR2 YYNGEE. The CDR3 consists of 14 residues. CDR3 nucleotides: TGTGCCAGCAGTCCAGACAGGGGCAATCAGCCCCAGCATTTT. Translation gives CASSPDRGNQPQHF.

The V and J genes are TRBV7-8 and TRBJ2-7, with 10 positions matching TRBD2. With V trimmed by 2 bases and J by 4 bases, 5 bases remained unmatched. The CDR3 contains 15 residues. CDR1 SGHVS and CDR2 FQNEAQ come from the germline V gene. CDR3 loop: CASSLRLAGQYEQYF. CDR3 bases: TGTGCCAGCAGCTTACGACTAGCGGGCCAATACGAGCAGTACTTC.

V usage is TRBV5-4 and J usage is TRBJ2-5, with D possibly matching TRBD1 (6 bases). Trimming stripped 0 bases from V and 4 bases from J, with 7 bases between. The CDR3 runs to 13 residues. CDR1 and CDR2 (germline): SGHNT, YYREEE (reference sequence). The CDR3 loop is CASSLGGRETQYF. The DNA of the CDR3 is TGTGCCAGCAGCTTGGGGGGGCGAGAGACCCAGTACTTC.

This clone showed up just a few times. The gene calls are TRBV11-3 and TRBJ1-5; D might be TRBD1 (5 bases). The CDR3 has 16 amino acids. Deletions cut 4 bases from V and 4 bases from J, with 17 bases between. The V gene's germline CDR1 is SGHNT and CDR2 YENEEA. CDR3 sequence reads: CASSSTWTHENQPQHF. Written as DNA, the CDR3 is TGTGCCAGCAGCTCTACGTGGACACACGAGAATCAGCCCCAGCATTTT.

The rearrangement links TRBV25-1 to TRBJ2-2; tentative D call: TRBD1 (7 bases). The CDR3 sequence is 15 residues long. Trimming pared 4 bases from V and 4 bases from J, leaving 13 bases between. Germline V gives CDR1 MGHDK, CDR2 SYGVNS. The CDR3 coding sequence is TGTGCCAGCAGTGGGGGGGACAGTGGCACCGGGGAGCTGTTTTTT. Amino acid sequence: CASSGGDSGTGELFF.

The chain carries TRBV7-2 and TRBJ1-4; D perhaps matches TRBD1 (6 bases). With 4 bases removed from V and 6 bases from J, the gap between germline ends came to 9 bases. CDR1 and CDR2 from the germline V gene are SGHTA and FQGNSA. This CDR3 comprises 13 residues. CDR3 amino acids: CASSSGTYEKLFF. For the CDR3, the DNA is TGTGCCAGCAGCTCAGGGACATATGAAAAACTGTTTTTT. Full variable domain (outside the CDR3, taken from reference TRBV7-2 and TRBJ1-4): GAGVSQSPSNKVTEKGKDVELRCDPISGHTALYWYRQSLGQGLEFLIYFQGNSAPDKSGLPSDRFSAERTGGSVSTLTIQRTQQEDSAVYLCASSSGTYEKLFFGSGTQLSVL.

J is TRBJ2-5 and V is TRBV9, with 8 bases identical to TRBD1. The CDR3 has 15 amino acids. The germline CDR1 and CDR2 sequences are SGDLS and YYNGEE. With 4 bases clipped from V and 2 bases from J, the junction kept 7 bases outside the gene matches. The CDR3 coding sequence is TGTGCCAGCAGCCTCAGGACAGGGCAGCAAGAGACCCAGTACTTC. This encodes CASSLRTGQQETQYF. Full variable domain (missing parts from reference TRBV9 and TRBJ2-5): DSGVTQTPKHLITATGQRVTLRCSPRSGDLSVYWYQQSLDQGLQFLIQYYNGEERAKGNILERFSAQQFPDLHSELNLSSLELGDSALYFCASSLRTGQQETQYFGPGTRLLVL.

This clone was counted between two and nine times. The chain is built from TRBV6-5 and TRBJ2-7; D not resolved. The CDR3 loop spans 14 amino acids. Germline V gene data show CDR1 as MNHEY and CDR2 as SVGAGI. The V and J ends lost 5 bases and 0 bases respectively, with 11 bases between them. The CDR3 region is CASSALWSSYEQYF. As DNA, the CDR3 is TGTGCCAGCAGTGCCCTCTGGAGCTCCTACGAGCAGTACTTC.